The next 23 T cell receptor beta chains were all read from a single sample in a study of T cells in Graves' hyperthyroidism and ophthalmopathy. TCR beta CDR3 region amplification was performed from RNA transcripts. The TCR CDR3 first-round RT-PCR relied on the HTBI primer set. MiXCR was run by TCRdb on the multiplex PCR reads, yielding one entry per CDR3 protein. This table has approximately 600,000 distinct CDR3 sequences, approximately 15% appearing once. Input material: blood. All receptors come from a woman in her forties with Graves' ophthalmopathy.

This clonotype was detected ten times or more. V and J are TRBV5-1 and TRBJ1-5; 9 bases line up with TRBD1. After removal of 5 bases from V and 8 bases from J, the junction contained 8 bases not matched to a gene. Germline-derived CDR1 and CDR2 are SGHRS and YFSETQ. The CDR3 extends over 14 amino acids. CDR3: CASSPDRGLKPQHF. DNA of the CDR3: TGCGCCAGCAGTCCTGACAGGGGGTTAAAGCCCCAGCATTTT.

This clonotype was seen many times. The rearrangement links TRBV28 to TRBJ2-2; D is unresolved. The CDR3 sequence is 12 residues long. Germline V gene sequence: CDR1 MDHEN, CDR2 SYDVKM. V gave up 5 bases and J gave up 6 bases, with 7 bases separating them. CDR3 nucleotides: TGTGCCAGCAGTATTATCCCCGGGGAGCTGTTTTTT. It specifies CASSIIPGELFF.

As regards this clonotype: Because the CDR3 is missing its conserved closing phenylalanine or tryptophan, this is likely a read error. The rearrangement joins TRBV19 to TRBJ2-5, with a possible D match to TRBD1 (5 bases). Germline CDR1 is LNHDA and CDR2 is SQIVND (reference sequence). CDR3 length: 13 residues. V was pared by 4 bases and J by 5 bases, with 11 bases between. CDR3 sequence reads: CASSTTGRETQYL. As DNA, the CDR3 is TGTGCCAGTAGTACTACAGGACGGGAGACCCAGTACCTC.

The table lists this clonotype with many counts. The chain couples TRBV12-3 or TRBV12-4 to TRBJ2-7; 7 positions agree with TRBD1. The CDR3 runs to 13 residues. Trimming removed 3 bases from V and 6 bases from J; junction bases left unmatched: 5. As DNA, the CDR3 is TGTGCCAGCAGTTTGGGACAGTTTAGCGAGCAGTACTTC. Translation gives CASSLGQFSEQYF.

This clonotype was observed at least ten times. This chain joins TRBV2 and TRBJ2-2, with D uncertain. Germline V gives CDR1 SNHLY, CDR2 FYNNEI. V was shortened by 3 bases and J by 6 bases, with 8 bases between the two germline ends. The CDR3 consists of 13 residues. The CDR3 reads CASSEDLPGELFF. The CDR3 coding sequence is TGTGCCAGCAGTGAGGACCTTCCCGGGGAGCTGTTTTTT.

This clonotype has just a few counts. The chain has TRBV2 and TRBJ2-3; the D gene is possibly TRBD1 (5 bases). V shed 8 bases and J shed 11 bases, with 20 bases lying between them. The V gene's germline CDR1 is SNHLY and CDR2 FYNNEI. CDR3 length equals 13 residues. CDR3 sequence: CASGAALSLGQYF. DNA of the CDR3: TGTGCCAGCGGGGCAGCTCTTAGTCTTGGGCAGTATTTT.

About this clonotype: A much larger clone lies a single base off, so this may be a read error. V and J are TRBV12-3 or TRBV12-4 and TRBJ2-5, with TRBD2 as a possible D gene (5 bases). The CDR3 loop spans 12 amino acids. CDR3 in amino acids: CASNLQRETQNF. CDR3 sequence (DNA): TGTGCCAGCAACTTGCAGAGGGAGACCCAGAACTTC.

This clonotype was counted at least ten times. The rearrangement links TRBV7-3 to TRBJ1-1, with TRBD1 as a possible D gene (6 bases). The CDR3 runs 13 residues. Germline CDR1 and CDR2: SGHTA and FQGTGA. Trimming stripped 4 bases from V and 3 bases from J, with 9 bases between. The CDR3 region has the DNA TGTGCCAGCAGCTCGGCAGGGGACACTGAAGCTTTCTTT. Encoded protein: CASSSAGDTEAFF.

This clonotype came up many times. The rearrangement links TRBV30 to TRBJ1-1; D might be TRBD1 (5 bases). This CDR3 spans 13 amino acids. The V and J ends lost 3 bases and 2 bases respectively, with 10 bases between them. Germline values: CDR1 GTSNPN, CDR2 SVGIG (reference sequence). Here the CDR3 DNA reads TGTGCCTGGAGCGCCCAGGGCAACACTGAAGCTTTCTTT. Translation gives CAWSAQGNTEAFF.

This clonotype was counted only a few times. The V and J genes are TRBV6-1 and TRBJ2-5; 7 bases are a match to TRBD1. V was pared by 10 bases and J by 5 bases, with 10 bases of the junction left unmatched. This CDR3 spans 13 amino acids. Looked up from germline, CDR1 is MNHNS and CDR2 is SASEGT. The CDR3 nucleotides are TGTGCCACCCAGACAGGGCCACGGGAGACCCAGTACTTC. Amino acids: CATQTGPRETQYF.

This clonotype was observed many times. CDR3 sequence reads: CASSLSFQGLFAGELFF. The DNA for the CDR3 is TGTGCCAGCAGTTTATCTTTCCAGGGATTATTCGCCGGGGAGCTGTTTTTT. This chain connects TRBV27 to TRBJ2-2; weak D call: TRBD1 (5 bases). V was pared by 0 bases and J by 6 bases, with 17 bases between. CDR3 length equals 17 residues. Germline values: CDR1 MNHEY, CDR2 SMNVEV (reference sequence).

This clonotype came up a few times. The CDR3 nucleotides read TGCGCCAGCAGCCAATCCGGACTAATGTTTTCCGGGGAGCTGTTTTTT. Protein product: CASSQSGLMFSGELFF. V usage is TRBV4-1 and J usage is TRBJ2-2; D perhaps matches TRBD2 (6 bases). The V gene lost 2 bases and the J gene lost 6 bases, with 16 bases spanning the gap. The CDR3 contains 16 residues. The germline V gene encodes CDR1 MGHRA and CDR2 YSYEKL.

CDR3 sequence (DNA): TGTGCCAGCAGTTACCTTCCAGGGTTGTCTGCGGGGGGCTACACCTTC. Its protein is CASSYLPGLSAGGYTF. The rearrangement uses TRBV6-5 and TRBJ1-2, with a weak D call TRBD1 (5 bases). This CDR3 is built from 16 residues. Trimming left V 2 bases short and J 8 bases short, with 21 bases between. CDR1 is MNHEY and CDR2 is SVGAGI in the germline V gene.

In this sample, this clonotype turned up many times. The V and J genes are TRBV4-1 and TRBJ1-1; 9 positions agree with TRBD1. Germline V gene sequence: CDR1 MGHRA, CDR2 YSYEKL. The V and J ends lost 2 bases and 7 bases, in that order; junction bases with no gene match: 5. This CDR3 comprises 14 residues. Here the CDR3 reads CASSQRQGGVEAFF. The CDR3 DNA reads TGCGCCAGCAGCCAACGACAGGGGGGTGTTGAAGCTTTCTTT.

Only a few counts were recorded for this clonotype. This clone may be a read error of a much larger clone one base away. This sequence joins TRBV5-1 and TRBJ2-2; 8 positions agree with TRBD1. V was pared by 6 bases and J by 4 bases, with 5 bases of the junction left unmatched. The CDR3 is made up of 14 amino acids. The germline V gene has CDR1 SGHRS and CDR2 YFSETQ. The chain's CDR3 is CASNTGTGTGELFF. The CDR3 nucleotides read TGCGCCAGCAATACCGGGACAGGCACCGGGGAGCTGTTTTTT.

V usage is TRBV7-9 and J usage is TRBJ2-7; weak D call: TRBD1 (5 bases). The CDR3 totals 15 residues. Germline CDR1 is SEHNR and CDR2 is FQNEAQ (reference sequence). Trimming shortened V by 4 bases and J by 6 bases, and 19 bases separated the two germline ends. In nucleotides, the CDR3 is TGTGCCAGCAGCTCCCCGGACAAAACGAGTAGCGAGCAGTACTTC. Residues: CASSSPDKTSSEQYF.

This clonotype was seen a handful of times. This clone may be a read error of a much larger clone one base away. V and J are TRBV12-3 or TRBV12-4 and TRBJ2-7; 10 nucleotides align to TRBD1. There are 15 residues in the CDR3. With 5 bases clipped from V and 7 bases from J, the junction kept 11 bases outside the gene matches. For the CDR3, the DNA is TGTGCCAGCAGTCCAACCGGGACAGGGGATGAAGAGCAGTACTTC. Its translation: CASSPTGTGDEEQYF.

This clonotype was detected ten times or more. The V gene is TRBV11-2, the J gene TRBJ2-5; D perhaps matches TRBD1 (6 bases). This CDR3 is built from 13 residues. Germline CDR1 reads SGHAT; CDR2 reads FQNNGV. V gave up 4 bases and J gave up 5 bases, with 11 bases separating them. Here the CDR3 reads CASSYRVGETQYF. DNA for the CDR3: TGTGCCAGCAGCTACAGGGTAGGGGAGACCCAGTACTTC.

This chain connects TRBV12-3 or TRBV12-4 to TRBJ1-1; D may be TRBD1 (5 bases). This CDR3 has 15 residues. V shed 1 base and J shed 5 bases, with 14 bases lying between them. CDR3 sequence (DNA): TGTGCCAGCAGTTTAGGGCTGGGACCGGGGACTGAAGCTTTCTTT. Its translation is CASSLGLGPGTEAFF.

This clonotype occurred many times. The chain employs TRBV7-6 and TRBJ2-7; D possibly corresponds to TRBD1 (5 bases). Looked up from germline, CDR1 is SGHVS and CDR2 is FNYEAQ. The ends were cut back, 1 base at V and 2 bases at J, with 9 bases in the middle. CDR3 size: 14 residues. CDR3 sequence (DNA): TGTGCCAGCAGCTTAGGTGTCAGGGCCTACGAGCAGTACTTC. Translation gives CASSLGVRAYEQYF.

The rearrangement links TRBV28 to TRBJ2-7; D gene ambiguous. The CDR3 is 14 amino acids. Trimming pared 5 bases from V and 3 bases from J, leaving 14 bases between. Per the germline V gene, CDR1 is MDHEN and CDR2 is SYDVKM. As DNA, the CDR3 is TGTGCCAGCAGTCGCAACGACGGCCACTACGAGCAGTACTTC. It codes for CASSRNDGHYEQYF. Based on the CDR3 plus reference TRBV28 and TRBJ2-7, the full variable domain is DVKVTQSSRYLVKRTGEKVFLECVQDMDHENMFWYRQDPGLGLRLIYFSYDVKMKEKGDIPEGYSVSREKKERFSLILESASTNQTSMYLCASSRNDGHYEQYFGPGTRLTVT.

This clonotype has at least ten counts. V and J are TRBV19 and TRBJ1-2; D is uncertain. The V and J ends lost 3 bases and 5 bases respectively, with 7 bases between them. CDR3 size: 12 residues. In germline, CDR1 is LNHDA, CDR2 SQIVND (reference sequence). The CDR3 protein is CASSIRPYGYTF. Written as DNA, the CDR3 is TGTGCCAGTAGTATCAGACCATATGGCTACACCTTC.

This clonotype was recorded many times. The chain carries TRBV7-9 and TRBJ1-1; D uncertain. Trimming removed 4 bases at V and 1 base at J, with 13 bases between. The V gene's germline CDR1 is SEHNR and CDR2 FQNEAQ (reference sequence). The CDR3 extends over 15 amino acids. The CDR3 region is CASSSPTAKNTEAFF. The CDR3 nucleotides read TGTGCCAGCAGCTCCCCAACAGCGAAGAACACTGAAGCTTTCTTT.